The T cell receptor (beta chain) under discussion was sequenced for a study of T cell repertoires in cytomegalovirus infection. About the research overall: Public TCR beta signatures provided an indication of both CMV infection and a matching HLA type. Study-wide results and limits: In two of eight donors, the top clonotype was HLA-C-restricted CMV-specific. Carriers of CMV and the relevant HLA type were discriminated by public TCR beta frequency.

TCRdb reprocessed the reads via MiXCR and lists one record per CDR3 protein. The sample includes roughly 190,000 distinct CDR3 sequences, less than 9.5% of them seen just once. This clonotype was recorded at least ten times. As yet, its antigen is unknown. This CDR3 is 15 amino acids long. Trimming removed 0 bases at V and 3 bases at J, with 11 bases between. Per the germline V gene, CDR1 is LGHDT and CDR2 is YNNKEL (reference sequence). This TCR derives from a human donor in good health (CMV status not recorded). Some clones in this sample may be carry-over from other donors' samples. The material sequenced was PBMCs. V usage is TRBV3-1 and J usage is TRBJ1-2; D unclear. The CDR3 region has the DNA TGTGCCAGCAGCCAAGATCCGACGGCCCACTATGGCTACACCTTC. Translated, it gives CASSQDPTAHYGYTF.